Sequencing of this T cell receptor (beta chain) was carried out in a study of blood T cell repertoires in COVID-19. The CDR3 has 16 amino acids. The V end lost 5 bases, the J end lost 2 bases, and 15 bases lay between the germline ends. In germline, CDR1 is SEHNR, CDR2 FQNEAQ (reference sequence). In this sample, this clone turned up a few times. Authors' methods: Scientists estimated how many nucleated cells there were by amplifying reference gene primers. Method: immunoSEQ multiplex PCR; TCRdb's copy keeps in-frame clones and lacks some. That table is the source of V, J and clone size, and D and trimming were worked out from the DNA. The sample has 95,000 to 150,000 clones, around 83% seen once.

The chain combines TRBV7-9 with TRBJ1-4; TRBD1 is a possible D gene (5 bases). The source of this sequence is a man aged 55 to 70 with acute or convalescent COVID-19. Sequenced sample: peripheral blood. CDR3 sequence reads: CASSPLTGPTNEKLFF. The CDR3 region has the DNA TGTGCCAGCAGCCCCCTCACAGGACCTACTAATGAAAAACTGTTTTTT. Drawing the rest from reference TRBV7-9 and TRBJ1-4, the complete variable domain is DTGVSQNPRHKITKRGQNVTFRCDPISEHNRLYWYRQTLGQGPEFLTYFQNEAQLEKSRLLSDRFSAERPKGSFSTLEIQRTEQGDSAMYLCASSPLTGPTNEKLFFGSGTQLSVL.